Below, 19 T cell receptor beta chains from the same sample are listed, as sequenced in a study of cytomegalovirus exposure and HLA in healthy donors. PCR involved 60 Vbeta and 13 Jbeta primers. Method: immunoSEQ multiplex PCR; TCRdb's copy keeps in-frame clones and lacks some. This table has more than 85,000 clones, around 76% appearing once. The sample comprised PBMCs. The receptors were gathered from a woman aged 45-65 years in good health and CMV-seropositive.

The genes are TRBV5-1 and TRBJ1-2; maybe TRBD1 (6 bases). V shed 4 bases and J shed 4 bases, with 17 bases lying between them. The CDR3 extends over 15 amino acids. Germline V CDR1 and CDR2: SGHRS, YFSETQ. The CDR3 sequence is CASSGQGSSIYGYTF. The CDR3 bases are TGCGCCAGCAGCGGCCAGGGGTCCAGTATCTATGGCTACACCTTC.

V gene TRBV7-8 combines with J gene TRBJ2-1; D gene uncertain. The V gene's germline CDR1 is SGHVS and CDR2 FQNEAQ. There are 14 residues in the CDR3. V was shortened by 5 bases and J by 4 bases, with 12 bases between the two germline ends. The CDR3 loop is CASSPLGRYNEQFF. The CDR3 nucleotides are TGTGCCAGCAGCCCCCTTGGGCGTTACAATGAGCAGTTCTTC.

This sequence joins TRBV7-8 and TRBJ1-6; D is undetermined. The germline CDR1 and CDR2 sequences are SGHVS and FQNEAQ. The CDR3 is 16 residues long. Trimming removed 2 bases at V and 1 base at J, with 9 bases between. The CDR3 bases are TGTGCCAGCAGCTTACCCCATTTGTCCTATAATTCACCCCTCCACTTT. It translates to CASSLPHLSYNSPLHF. The full variable domain, rest sourced from reference TRBV7-8 and TRBJ1-6, is GAGVSQSPRYKVAKRGQDVALRCDPISGHVSLFWYQQALGQGPEFLTYFQNEAQLDKSGLPSDRFFAERPEGSVSTLKIQRTQQEDSAVYLCASSLPHLSYNSPLHFGNGTRLTVT.

CDR3 nucleotide sequence: TGTGCCAGCAGCTTGGAACCGGGGGGGGCTCACGAGCAGTACTTC. Translated, it gives CASSLEPGGAHEQYF. This chain joins TRBV5-8 and TRBJ2-7, with 8 bases matching TRBD2. J lost 5 bases, V lost 0 bases, and 7 bases had no gene match. The CDR3 sequence is 15 residues long. Germline assignment: CDR1 SGHTS and CDR2 YDEGEE.

This chain links TRBV6-5 with TRBJ2-7; 10 positions agree with TRBD2. The CDR3 extends over 15 amino acids. V dropped 6 bases and J dropped 3; count of bases not matched to a gene: 8. Per germline, CDR1 MNHEY and CDR2 SVGAGI. CDR3 in amino acids: CASSPPGLAFYEQYF. The DNA of the CDR3 is TGTGCCAGCAGCCCCCCGGGACTAGCGTTCTACGAGCAGTACTTC.

This clone was found a few times. The chain recombines TRBV2 with TRBJ2-1; the match to TRBD1 covers 8 bases. This CDR3 has 14 amino acids. Germline V lookup: CDR1 SNHLY, CDR2 FYNNEI. V lost 3 bases to trimming and J lost 3 bases; unmatched junction nucleotides: 1. CDR3 sequence: CASSEGQVYNEQFF. CDR3 bases: TGTGCCAGCAGTGAGGGACAGGTCTACAATGAGCAGTTCTTC.

The CDR3 DNA follows: TGTGCCAGTAGTATAGGCAGGCCGGACTCCTATAATTCACCCCTCCACTTT. Its protein product is CASSIGRPDSYNSPLHF. This chain joins TRBV19 and TRBJ1-6; D is ambiguous. Trimming stripped 1 base from V and 0 bases from J, with 10 bases between. The CDR3 is 17 residues long. The germline V gene encodes CDR1 LNHDA and CDR2 SQIVND (reference sequence).

The chain uses TRBV4-1 and TRBJ1-1, with D tentatively TRBD1 (5 bases). This CDR3 is built from 16 residues. CDR1 MGHRA and CDR2 YSYEKL come from the germline V gene. Trimming took off 0 bases at V and 0 bases at J, with 11 bases between the two ends. CDR3 in amino acids: CASSQETARLNTEAFF. The CDR3 coding sequence is TGCGCCAGCAGCCAAGAGACAGCACGACTGAACACTGAAGCTTTCTTT.

The gene calls are TRBV30 and TRBJ1-6; TRBD1 aligns across 10 bases. J gave up 7 bases and V 4 bases, and 7 bases lay outside the gene matches. The CDR3 covers 15 residues. Germline assignment: CDR1 GTSNPN and CDR2 SVGIG (reference sequence). The CDR3 sequence is CAWTGTGVGNSPLHF. Written as DNA, the CDR3 is TGTGCCTGGACCGGGACAGGGGTAGGCAATTCACCCCTCCACTTT. Full variable domain (missing parts from reference TRBV30 and TRBJ1-6): SQTIHQWPATLVQPVGSPLSLECTVEGTSNPNLYWYRQAAGRGLQLLFYSVGIGQISSEVPQNLSASRPQDRQFILSSKKLLLSDSGFYLCAWTGTGVGNSPLHFGNGTRLTVT.

V usage is TRBV7-3 and J usage is TRBJ2-3, with 7 bases aligning to TRBD2. The germline V gene encodes CDR1 SGHTA and CDR2 FQGTGA. This CDR3 is 14 amino acids long. Unmatched junction bases numbered 12, after V lost 2 bases and J lost 13 bases. The chain's CDR3 is CASSLYPDYRGEYF. CDR3 DNA sequence: TGTGCCAGCAGCTTATACCCGGACTATCGGGGGGAGTATTTT.

The gene calls are TRBV13 and TRBJ2-7, with 9 bases identical to TRBD2. The CDR3 runs to 15 residues. The trim removed 4 bases at V and 7 bases at J, leaving 11 bases unmatched. Germline values: CDR1 PRHDT, CDR2 FYEKMQ (reference sequence). In DNA form, the CDR3 reads TGTGCCAGCAGCTCCCAAGCGGGGGGCCCGACTGAGCAGTACTTC. It translates to CASSSQAGGPTEQYF.

The genes are TRBV6-5 and TRBJ1-1, with TRBD1 as a possible D gene (6 bases). Germline CDR1 reads MNHEY; CDR2 reads SVGAGI. Trimming shortened V by 5 bases and J by 10 bases, and 14 bases separated the two germline ends. This CDR3 contains 12 residues. CDR3 in DNA: TGTGCCAGCAGTACTAACGGGGGGCGAGCTTTCTTT. Translation: CASSTNGGRAFF.

Note on this clone: The junction shows a germline mismatch at one end, possibly a read error. The rearrangement uses TRBV11-1 and TRBJ2-1, with 11 nucleotides matching TRBD2. CDR3 length: 14 amino acids. The germline CDR1 and CDR2 sequences are SGHAT and FQDESV (reference sequence). CDR3 sequence: CASSVAGGPGEQFF. The CDR3 DNA follows: TGTGCCAGCAGCGTAGCGGGAGGGCCAGGTGAGCAGTTCTTC. Full variable domain (remainder filled in from reference TRBV11-1 and TRBJ2-1): EAEVAQSPRYKITEKSQAVAFWCDPISGHATLYWYRQILGQGPELLVQFQDESVVDDSQLPKDRFSAERLKGVDSTLKIQPAELGDSAMYLCASSVAGGPGEQFFGPGTRLTVL.

This clone was seen once. The J gene is TRBJ1-5, the V gene TRBV27; D unclear. Trimming took 6 bases from V and 4 from J, leaving 7 bases between them. Per the germline V gene, CDR1 is MNHEY and CDR2 is SMNVEV (reference sequence). CDR3 length: 12 amino acids. The CDR3 bases are TGTGCCAGCAGGACACCGAATCAGCCCCAGCATTTT. Its translation is CASRTPNQPQHF.

This clone was seen a handful of times. The chain recombines TRBV15 with TRBJ1-5, with TRBD1 as a possible D gene (6 bases). Trimming took 0 bases from V and 5 from J, leaving 11 bases between them. This CDR3 has 15 residues. Germline CDR1 reads LNHNV; CDR2 reads YYDKDF (reference sequence). The CDR3 DNA sequence: TGTGCCACCAGCAGAGATCCGGCAGGGGATCAGCCCCAGCATTTT. It specifies CATSRDPAGDQPQHF.

J is TRBJ1-5 and V is TRBV9, with 7 bases that match TRBD1. There are 15 residues in the CDR3. The J segment lost 4 bases and the V segment lost 0 bases, leaving 4 bases of the junction unmatched. CDR1 and CDR2 (germline): SGDLS, YYNGEE. CDR3 residues: CASSVEGAPNQPQHF. CDR3 DNA sequence: TGTGCCAGCAGCGTAGAGGGGGCACCGAATCAGCCCCAGCATTTT. Drawing the rest from reference TRBV9 and TRBJ1-5, the complete variable domain is DSGVTQTPKHLITATGQRVTLRCSPRSGDLSVYWYQQSLDQGLQFLIQYYNGEERAKGNILERFSAQQFPDLHSELNLSSLELGDSALYFCASSVEGAPNQPQHFGDGTRLSIL.

This chain connects TRBV6-5 to TRBJ2-2, with TRBD2 as a possible D gene (5 bases). Germline loops: CDR1 MNHEY, CDR2 SVGAGI. The CDR3 is 14 amino acids. Trimming stripped 4 bases from V and 6 bases from J, with 12 bases between. CDR3 DNA sequence: TGTGCCAGCAGTTTCCCCCGGGGTGCCGGGGAGCTGTTTTTT. Protein: CASSFPRGAGELFF.

The gene calls are TRBV6-6 and TRBJ2-7; 7 positions agree with TRBD2. Germline V gives CDR1 MNHNY, CDR2 SVGAGI (reference sequence). This CDR3 has 13 residues. With 9 bases clipped from V and 1 base from J, the junction kept 6 bases outside the gene matches. The CDR3 protein is CASGGGMSYEQYF. For the CDR3, the DNA is TGTGCCAGTGGGGGGGGTATGTCCTACGAGCAGTACTTC.

The rearrangement joins TRBV5-4 to TRBJ2-3; TRBD2 is a possible D gene (5 bases). The CDR3 covers 13 residues. Per germline, CDR1 SGHNT and CDR2 YYREEE (reference sequence). V shed 3 bases and J shed 3 bases, with 8 bases lying between them. The CDR3 DNA is TGTGCCAGCAGCTACCGGAGGACAGATACGCAGTATTTT. This gives the protein CASSYRRTDTQYF.